The sequence of this T cell receptor (beta chain) was determined in a study of shared clonotypes between healthy human individuals. Overall study context: Donor ages ranged 18 to 49 years: two women, a few men.

The CDR3 is 19 amino acids. The germline V gene encodes CDR1 SGHAT and CDR2 FQNNGV. The germline V and J ends were trimmed by 4 bases and 9 bases, with 33 bases remaining between them. Measured with immunoSEQ multiplex PCR; TCRdb has only the in-frame clones, and not every one. The table has about 1.4 million clones, approximately 96% seen once. This chain uses TRBV11-2 with TRBJ2-5, with D possibly called TRBD1 or TRBD2 (5 bases each). This TCR was recovered from a man aged 25 to 40 in good health. Material for sequencing was naive CD4+ T cells sorted from blood. Subset given: CD45RA+ positively selected. As DNA, the CDR3 is TGTGCCAGCAGCTCTCTTAGGGGCTCCAGGCTACTAGGGGAATTGGCCCAGTACTTC. Its translation is CASSSLRGSRLLGELAQYF.